This T cell receptor (beta chain) was profiled in a study of regulatory T cells in long-lasting Graves disease. The time point denotes: persistent/refractory GD, antithyroid drugs over 5 years with positive TRAb. RNA isolated from PBMCs was used to make the TCR library. Broader study findings: TCR diversity was lower in persistent Graves' patients than in newly diagnosed ones.

This clonotype was recorded at least ten times. Its matching antigen is unknown. The authors built TCR beta libraries using iRepertoire HTBI primers and Arm-PCR of CDR3 regions. Each CDR3 protein gets one entry after TCRdb re-called the multiplex PCR reads with MiXCR. The sample yields around 400,000 distinct CDR3 sequences, roughly 25% seen once. This material consisted of peripheral blood mononuclear cells (PBMCs), taken when the disease was refractory, from a patient treated with antithyroid drugs. This sequence was found in a woman in her thirties or forties with Graves disease.

The CDR3 DNA sequence: TGTGCCAGCAGCTTAAAGGGGTGGCGCGGCGAAGAGACCCAGTACTTC. It specifies CASSLKGWRGEETQYF. The chain couples TRBV7-2 to TRBJ2-5; D possibly corresponds to TRBD1 (5 bases). Trimming took 2 bases from V and 3 from J, leaving 16 bases between them. Germline loops: CDR1 SGHTA, CDR2 FQGNSA. This CDR3 is built from 16 residues. The full variable domain, with the rest looked up from reference TRBV7-2 and TRBJ2-5, is GAGVSQSPSNKVTEKGKDVELRCDPISGHTALYWYRQSLGQGLEFLIYFQGNSAPDKSGLPSDRFSAERTGGSVSTLTIQRTQQEDSAVYLCASSLKGWRGEETQYFGPGTRLLVL.